The entry below describes one TCR beta chain. Its antigen target is currently unknown. Base qualities are missing; no much larger clone stands one base away. This sample is drawn from a study of blood T cell repertoires in COVID-19 (dated by TCRdb to about 2020). Some background on the complete study: Collaborator samples came from the United States, Italy and Spain and covered acute and convalescent phases of COVID-19. The prospective study material was composed of cDNA or gDNA derived from T cells, B-cell-depleted T cells, or PBMCs. Sample metadata almost always included a de-identified subject ID, COVID-19 status, age in years and sex. Subjects who had been exposed to COVID-19, were actively infected with it, or had recovered from it provided the deeply sampled blood TCRbeta repertoires that made up the dataset. The samples were drawn from two sources: the first 160 participants of the ongoing ImmuneRACE study, and over 1,000 subjects contributed by 6 global collaborators. The repertoires were made available in a free public database intended to serve as a resource for research on the immune response to SARS-CoV-2. Where available, HLA class I and class II types were taken from metadata supplied by the sample provider and were not determined by assay-based typing.

TCRbeta CDR3 regions were amplified from genomic DNA by means of the immunoSEQ Assay, a bias-controlled multiplex PCR. The authors processed their data as follows. Within the assay, amplification of reference gene primers was used to estimate how many nucleated cells each sample contained. To quantify the absolute abundance of each unique TCRbeta CDR3 rearrangement, sequence reads were collapsed and filtered. For each sample, productive Simpson clonality was calculated as the square root of Simpson's diversity index over productive rearrangements. TCRdb obtained this table from immuneACCESS and retained in-frame rearrangements with V and J assigned. These tables miss some clones; where compared with another copy, unresolved V genes account for less than half of the shortfall, and the remainder is unexplained. V and J calls and clone size are those listed in that table; D and trimming were worked out from the DNA. The sample includes 150,000 to 200,000 clones, with roughly 80% observed a single time. The ten largest account for 7.8% of the sample.

One collaborating source in Seattle enrolled patients while the patients were actively infected and followed the patients over time throughout the course of disease. Collaborating institutions collected whole blood in K2EDTA tubes following their own protocols. Collaborator samples were shipped for TCRbeta analysis as frozen whole blood, isolated PBMCs, or DNA extracted from either sample type. The paper as a whole reports these results and caveats: How much clinical and demographic metadata was included differed by source and by participant, and the metadata was provided uncurated.

Source material: peripheral blood. The clonotype comes from an older woman with COVID-19, enrolled during active disease.

The DNA sequence follows: TGTGCCACCAGTGATCCCAGGGGTTCCGCCAACGTCCTGACTTTC. This sequence encodes CATSDPRGSANVLTF. The sequence links TRBV24-1 to TRBJ2-6; the D region possibly corresponds to TRBD1 (6 bases align). The CDR3, cysteine through phenylalanine, is 15 amino acids long. Of the read, only the CDR3 DNA is kept; its 45 bases are in frame from base 1. Trimming takes 3 bases from V and 7 bases from J, and the germline ends sit 12 bases apart. CDR1 and CDR2, per the germline V gene, are KGHDR and SFDVKD.